Listed here is a single T cell receptor (beta chain). Germline trimming cut 1 base from V and 1 base from J; bases unmatched to any gene: 3. The CDR3 totals 17 residues. Germline values: CDR1 MNHNS, CDR2 SASEGT. TCRdb passed the RT-PCR reads through MiXCR, listing each CDR3 protein once. The sample records about 680,000 distinct CDR3 sequences, around 14% being singletons. This receptor was identified in a female donor in good health, serving as a healthy control. The chain carries TRBV6-1 and TRBJ2-1, with TRBD2 matching over 11 bases. Sequenced: memory CD4+ T cells from blood. In nucleotides, the CDR3 is TGTGCCAGCAGTGAAGTCTGGACTAGCGGGTCCTACAATGAGCAGTTCTTC. This codes for CASSEVWTSGSYNEQFF.